This T cell receptor (beta chain) is drawn from a study of Graves' ophthalmopathy and Graves' hyperthyroidism. CDR3 regions of TCR beta were amplified from RNA transcripts. First-round RT-PCR relied on HTBI primers, and a second-round multiplex PCR came next. In TCRdb, the multiplex PCR reads were re-called with MiXCR into one record per CDR3 protein. The profile shows over 500,000 distinct CDR3 sequences, about 24% of them singletons. This clonotype was detected many times. V lost 3 bases, J lost 2 bases, and 5 bases stayed unmatched. This CDR3 spans 15 amino acids. Looked up from germline, CDR1 is MRHNA and CDR2 is SNTAGT.

What was sequenced was peripheral blood. V and J are TRBV6-4 and TRBJ1-2; TRBD1 matches 8 bases. The origin of this receptor is a woman under 30 with stable Graves' hyperthyroidism. Some clones in this sample may be carry-over from other donors' samples. CDR3 nucleotide sequence: TGTGCCAGCAGTGAGACAGGGGATGGGAACTATGGCTACACCTTC. This codes for CASSETGDGNYGYTF.